These 5 T cell receptor beta chains were sequenced from one sample in a study of blood T cell repertoires in COVID-19 (TCRdb year 2020). The library was prepared using the immunoSEQ multiplex PCR assay. In TCRdb, the immuneACCESS table is reduced to in-frame sequences with V and J assigned. These tables do not hold every clone; where another copy was compared, an unresolved V gene accounts for under half, and the others remain unexplained. In this sample the table shows about 300,000 clones, 80% to 90% of which occur a single time. The ten largest clones represent 1.5% of the sample. Sequencing was performed on peripheral blood. Receptors originate from a woman aged 35 to 49 who had recovered from COVID-19.

The chain joins TRBV19 to TRBJ1-1; perhaps TRBD1 as D (5 bases). This CDR3 is 14 amino acids long. Germline CDR1 reads LNHDA; CDR2 reads SQIVND (reference sequence). V lost 5 bases, J lost 2 bases, and 12 bases lay in between. CDR3 nucleotides: TGTGCCAGTAGTTTCAGACAGACCAACACTGAAGCTTTCTTT. Translated: CASSFRQTNTEAFF.

The chain employs TRBV7-2 and TRBJ1-5; no clear D gene. Germline V gives CDR1 SGHTA, CDR2 FQGNSA. V was shortened by 10 bases and J by 3 bases, with 13 bases between the two germline ends. The CDR3 is made up of 13 amino acids. The CDR3 protein is CATGGVANQPQHF. The CDR3 DNA sequence: TGTGCCACCGGCGGGGTGGCCAATCAGCCCCAGCATTTT.

The V and J genes are TRBV2 and TRBJ2-3, with D perhaps TRBD2 (6 bases). The ends were cut back, 8 bases at V and 0 bases at J, with 15 bases in the middle. This CDR3 spans 15 amino acids. Germline V CDR1 and CDR2: SNHLY, FYNNEI. The CDR3 nucleotides are TGTGCCAGCCGGGACTTGGCTACTAGCACAGATACGCAGTATTTT. Its translation is CASRDLATSTDTQYF. The whole variable domain, remainder taken from reference TRBV2 and TRBJ2-3, is EPEVTQTPSHQVTQMGQEVILRCVPISNHLYFYWYRQILGQKVEFLVSFYNNEISEKSEIFDDQFSVERPDGSNFTLKIRSTKLEDSAMYFCASRDLATSTDTQYFGPGTRLTVL.

The V and J genes are TRBV6-5 and TRBJ1-4, with a possible D match to TRBD1 (6 bases). Looked up from germline, CDR1 is MNHEY and CDR2 is SVGAGI. The V and J ends lost 6 bases and 5 bases respectively, with 7 bases between them. CDR3 size: 12 residues. CDR3 loop: CASSGTNEKLFF. Written as DNA, the CDR3 is TGTGCCAGCAGCGGGACAAATGAAAAACTGTTTTTT.

The chain couples TRBV5-1 to TRBJ2-4; TRBD1 matches 11 bases. This CDR3 has 23 residues. Unmatched junction bases numbered 22, after V lost 2 bases and J lost 0 bases. In germline, CDR1 is SGHRS, CDR2 YFSETQ. CDR3 residues: CASSLTSPTGTGGWLLAKNIQYF. The CDR3 coding sequence is TGCGCCAGCAGCTTAACCTCGCCAACCGGGACAGGGGGGTGGCTGCTAGCCAAAAACATTCAGTACTTC.